These 17 T cell receptor beta chains came from one sample sequenced in a study of T-cell memory formation after mild COVID-19. TCRdb independently ran MiXCR on the 5' RACE reads; one entry per CDR3 protein. Here the sample spans hundreds of thousands of distinct CDR3 sequences, around 20% being singletons. The source material was PBMCs or a T cell subset sorted from them (not recorded which). The receptors stem from an adult woman who had mild COVID-19 (a few samples of this study predate the infection). Cell type and time point are not known.

The chain is built from TRBV11-2 and TRBJ2-1, with a weak D call TRBD1 (6 bases). CDR1 is SGHAT, CDR2 FQNNGV, per germline. The CDR3 is 17 residues long. Trimming cost V 3 bases and J 0 bases, with 15 bases left between them. The DNA of the CDR3 is TGTGCCAGCAGCTTGCTGGGGGCGACAAGCTCCTACAATGAGCAGTTCTTC. This codes for CASSLLGATSSYNEQFF.

In its sample, this clonotype was seen a few times. The rearrangement uses TRBV5-1 and TRBJ2-2; D is unresolved. CDR1 is SGHRS, CDR2 YFSETQ, per germline. V dropped 2 bases and J dropped 5 bases, with 7 bases sitting between them. This CDR3 comprises 13 residues. In DNA, the CDR3 is TGCGCCAGCAGCTTTGGGCTAACCGGGGAGCTGTTTTTT. Translating gives CASSFGLTGELFF. The whole variable domain, remainder taken from reference TRBV5-1 and TRBJ2-2, is KAGVTQTPRYLIKTRGQQVTLSCSPISGHRSVSWYQQTPGQGLQFLFEYFSETQRNKGNFPGRFSGRQFSNSRSEMNVSTLELGDSALYLCASSFGLTGELFFGEGSRLTVL.

The V gene is TRBV7-9, the J gene TRBJ2-5, with 8 bases lining up with TRBD1. The J segment lost 1 base and the V segment lost 3 bases, leaving 4 bases of the junction unmatched. This CDR3 comprises 15 residues. Germline-derived CDR1 and CDR2 are SEHNR and FQNEAQ (reference sequence). The CDR3 DNA reads TGTGCCAGCAGCTTTGGAGGACAGGGCCAAGAGACCCAGTACTTC. It yields the protein CASSFGGQGQETQYF.

The rearrangement links TRBV12-3 or TRBV12-4 to TRBJ2-5, with 8 bases fitting TRBD2. V was pared by 3 bases and J by 0 bases, with 15 bases of the junction left unmatched. This CDR3 contains 19 residues. The CDR3 is CASSFGLAGPSRDQETQYF. CDR3 in DNA: TGTGCCAGCAGTTTCGGACTAGCCGGCCCTTCTCGAGACCAAGAGACCCAGTACTTC.

This clonotype was seen a handful of times. V is TRBV24-1 and J is TRBJ2-3, with D perhaps matching TRBD2 (6 bases). The CDR3 is made up of 17 amino acids. Trimming stripped 6 bases from V and 4 bases from J, with 22 bases between. Germline CDR1 is KGHDR and CDR2 is SFDVKD. The CDR3 sequence is CATSPTARDRAADTQYF. CDR3 coding DNA: TGTGCCACCAGTCCAACTGCGCGGGACCGGGCCGCAGATACGCAGTATTTT.

The table lists this clonotype with a few counts. The J gene is TRBJ2-3, the V gene TRBV5-1, with D perhaps TRBD2 (6 bases). Germline-derived CDR1 and CDR2 are SGHRS and YFSETQ. The CDR3 sequence is 16 residues long. Trimming left V 6 bases short and J 5 bases short, with 22 bases between. The CDR3 nucleotides are TGCGCCAGCACCACCGGACCCCCTAACGGGAGAGATACGCAGTATTTT. Residues: CASTTGPPNGRDTQYF.

The J gene is TRBJ2-5, the V gene TRBV7-9; D is undetermined. This CDR3 has 13 amino acids. Looked up from germline, CDR1 is SEHNR and CDR2 is FQNEAQ (reference sequence). V lost 5 bases to trimming and J lost 5 bases, with 12 bases between them. The CDR3 reads CASSPRVRETQYF. The CDR3 DNA follows: TGTGCCAGCAGCCCACGGGTTAGGGAGACCCAGTACTTC. The full variable domain, rest sourced from reference TRBV7-9 and TRBJ2-5, is DTGVSQNPRHKITKRGQNVTFRCDPISEHNRLYWYRQTLGQGPEFLTYFQNEAQLEKSRLLSDRFSAERPKGSFSTLEIQRTEQGDSAMYLCASSPRVRETQYFGPGTRLLVL.

This clonotype was found a few times. The V gene is TRBV18, the J gene TRBJ2-3, with D unresolved. V gave up 5 bases and J gave up 1 base, with 10 bases separating them. The germline gives CDR1 KGHSH, CDR2 LQKENI. CDR3 length: 14 amino acids. This CDR3 is CASSSSVRTDTQYF. CDR3 DNA: TGTGCCAGCTCATCCTCTGTCCGCACAGATACGCAGTATTTT.

The chain recombines TRBV7-2 with TRBJ2-7, with TRBD2 matching 10 bases. The J segment lost 4 bases and the V segment lost 5 bases, leaving 14 bases of the junction unmatched. In germline, CDR1 is SGHTA, CDR2 FQGNSA. This CDR3 has 17 residues. The chain's CDR3 is CASSPTGSGRARYEQYF. The CDR3 region has the DNA TGTGCCAGCAGCCCCACCGGAAGCGGGAGGGCCCGATACGAGCAGTACTTC. The variable domain in full, with the rest retrieved from reference TRBV7-2 and TRBJ2-7, is GAGVSQSPSNKVTEKGKDVELRCDPISGHTALYWYRQSLGQGLEFLIYFQGNSAPDKSGLPSDRFSAERTGGSVSTLTIQRTQQEDSAVYLCASSPTGSGRARYEQYFGPGTRLTVT.

This clonotype showed up just a few times. Here the CDR3 DNA reads TGTGCCAGCAGTTTTGGGGCAGCGCAAGAGACCCAGTACTTC. Amino acids: CASSFGAAQETQYF. The rearrangement links TRBV12-3 or TRBV12-4 to TRBJ2-5; possible D gene TRBD1, 5 bases. The CDR3 covers 14 residues. Deletions cut 3 bases from V and 2 bases from J, with 10 bases between.

This clonotype has more than one count but fewer than ten. J is TRBJ1-2 and V is TRBV6-4; 8 bases align to TRBD1. The germline gives CDR1 MRHNA, CDR2 SNTAGT. The J segment lost 5 bases and the V segment lost 8 bases, leaving 16 bases of the junction unmatched. This CDR3 has 16 amino acids. The CDR3 is CASRPVGGQGGYGYTF. CDR3 in DNA: TGTGCCAGCCGCCCAGTGGGTGGACAGGGCGGGTATGGCTACACCTTC.

A single count supports this clonotype. V and J are TRBV11-2 and TRBJ1-2; D might be TRBD1 (6 bases). The CDR3 has 12 amino acids. Between the trimmed V and J ends, which lost 5 bases and 7 bases, there was a span of 11 bases. Germline CDR1 SGHAT, CDR2 FQNNGV. Here the CDR3 reads CASSNLQGGYTF. In DNA form, the CDR3 reads TGTGCCAGCAGCAACCTACAGGGTGGCTACACCTTC. The full variable domain, with the rest looked up from reference TRBV11-2 and TRBJ1-2, is EAGVAQSPRYKIIEKRQSVAFWCNPISGHATLYWYQQILGQGPKLLIQFQNNGVVDDSQLPKDRFSAERLKGVDSTLKIQPAKLEDSAVYLCASSNLQGGYTFGSGTRLTVV.

The rearrangement joins TRBV6-5 to TRBJ2-5, with 7 bases lining up with TRBD2. CDR1 MNHEY and CDR2 SVGAGI come from the germline V gene. Unmatched junction bases numbered 5, after V lost 6 bases and J lost 4 bases. There are 13 residues in the CDR3. CDR3: CASRLGGIETQYF. CDR3 nucleotides: TGTGCCAGCAGACTGGGGGGGATAGAGACCCAGTACTTC.

The chain joins TRBV24-1 to TRBJ2-7, with no clear D. CDR3 length: 13 amino acids. Germline V CDR1 and CDR2: KGHDR, SFDVKD. Deletions cut 6 bases from V and 4 bases from J, with 12 bases between. CDR3 nucleotide sequence: TGTGCCACCAGTTCGGGCGGTGGTTACGAGCAGTACTTC. It encodes CATSSGGGYEQYF.

The chain carries TRBV11-1 and TRBJ2-1; tentatively, D is TRBD2 (5 bases). Germline V gene data show CDR1 as SGHAT and CDR2 as FQDESV (reference sequence). The length of the CDR3 is 15 residues. V was shortened by 3 bases and J by 3 bases, with 12 bases between the two germline ends. Here the CDR3 DNA reads TGTGCCAGCAGCTTCAGCGAGGGCGGCTACAATGAGCAGTTCTTC. Protein product: CASSFSEGGYNEQFF.

The chain is built from TRBV4-3 and TRBJ1-2; 7 bases align to TRBD1. V lost 1 base to trimming and J lost 5 bases; unmatched junction nucleotides: 7. The germline CDR1 and CDR2 sequences are LGHNA and YSLEER. CDR3 size: 15 residues. The CDR3 is CASSQAPEGAYGYTF. CDR3 DNA sequence: TGCGCCAGCAGCCAAGCACCCGAGGGGGCGTATGGCTACACCTTC.

This clonotype was detected a few times. The chain couples TRBV12-3 or TRBV12-4 to TRBJ1-3, with no clear D. Trimming took off 8 bases at V and 4 bases at J, with 12 bases between the two ends. The CDR3 is 13 residues long. CDR3: CASASTAGNTIYF. The CDR3 nucleotides are TGTGCCAGCGCAAGTACAGCCGGAAACACCATATATTTT.